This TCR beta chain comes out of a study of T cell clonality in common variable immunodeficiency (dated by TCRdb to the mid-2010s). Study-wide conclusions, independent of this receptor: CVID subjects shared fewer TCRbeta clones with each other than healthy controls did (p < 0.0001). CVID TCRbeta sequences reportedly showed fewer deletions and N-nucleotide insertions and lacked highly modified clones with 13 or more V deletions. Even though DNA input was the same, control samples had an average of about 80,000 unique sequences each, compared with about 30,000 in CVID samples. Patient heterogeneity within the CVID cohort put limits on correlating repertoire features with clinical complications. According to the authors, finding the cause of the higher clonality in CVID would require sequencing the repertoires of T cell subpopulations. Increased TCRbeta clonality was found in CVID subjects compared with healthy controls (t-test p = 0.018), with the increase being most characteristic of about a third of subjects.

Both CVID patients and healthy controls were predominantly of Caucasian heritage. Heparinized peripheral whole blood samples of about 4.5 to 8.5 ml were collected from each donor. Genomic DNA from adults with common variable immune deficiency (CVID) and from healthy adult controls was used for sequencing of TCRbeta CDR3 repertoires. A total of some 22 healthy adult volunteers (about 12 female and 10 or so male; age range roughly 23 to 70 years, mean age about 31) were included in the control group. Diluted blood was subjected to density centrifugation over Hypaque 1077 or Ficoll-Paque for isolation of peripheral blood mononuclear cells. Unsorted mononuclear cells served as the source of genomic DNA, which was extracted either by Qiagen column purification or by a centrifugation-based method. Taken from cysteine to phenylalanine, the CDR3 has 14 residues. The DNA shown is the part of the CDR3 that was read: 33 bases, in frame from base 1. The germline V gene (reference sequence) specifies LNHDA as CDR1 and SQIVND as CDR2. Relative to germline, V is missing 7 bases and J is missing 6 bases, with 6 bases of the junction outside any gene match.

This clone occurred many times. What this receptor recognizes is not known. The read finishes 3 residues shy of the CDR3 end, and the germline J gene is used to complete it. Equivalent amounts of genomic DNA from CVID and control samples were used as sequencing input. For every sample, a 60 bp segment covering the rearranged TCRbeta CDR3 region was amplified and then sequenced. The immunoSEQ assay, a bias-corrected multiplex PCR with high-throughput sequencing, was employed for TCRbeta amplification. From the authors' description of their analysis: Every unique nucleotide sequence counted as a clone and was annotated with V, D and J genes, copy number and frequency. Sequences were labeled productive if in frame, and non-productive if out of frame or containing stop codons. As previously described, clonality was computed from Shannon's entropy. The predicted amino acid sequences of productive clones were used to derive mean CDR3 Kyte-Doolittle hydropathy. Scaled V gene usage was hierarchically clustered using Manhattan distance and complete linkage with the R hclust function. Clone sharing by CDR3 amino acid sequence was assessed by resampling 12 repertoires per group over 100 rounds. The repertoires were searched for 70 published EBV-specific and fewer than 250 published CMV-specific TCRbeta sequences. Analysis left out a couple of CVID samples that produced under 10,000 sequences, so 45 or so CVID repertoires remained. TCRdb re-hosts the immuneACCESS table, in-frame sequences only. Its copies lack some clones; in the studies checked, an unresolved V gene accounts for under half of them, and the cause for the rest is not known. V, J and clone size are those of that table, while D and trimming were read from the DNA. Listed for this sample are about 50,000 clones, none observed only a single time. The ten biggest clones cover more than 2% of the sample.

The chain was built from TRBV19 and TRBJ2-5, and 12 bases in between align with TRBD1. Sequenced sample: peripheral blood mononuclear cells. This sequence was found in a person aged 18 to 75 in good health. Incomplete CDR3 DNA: TGTGCCAGTACCCCGGGACAGGGGGCAAAGACC. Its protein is CASTPGQGAKT. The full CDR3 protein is CASTPGQGAKTQYF.